The 11 T cell receptor beta chains presented below share a single source sample, sequenced in a study of CD8 T cells in ankylosing spondylitis (dated by TCRdb to 2015 to 2018). Library preparation employed 5' RACE. Sequencing took place on an Illumina HiSeq 2500. TCRdb reran the public reads through fastp at Q25 and MiXCR, keeping productive beta chains. One record per CDR3 amino acid sequence lists the most common genes and DNA. Across this sample there are roughly 30,000 distinct CDR3 sequences, with about 5.6% seen only once. The ten largest clones represent around 1.8% of the sample. The specimen sequenced was blood, either unsorted or a sorted T cell fraction (not recorded which). All receptors derive from a female donor with ankylosing spondylitis or in good health (not recorded which).

V and J are TRBV9 and TRBJ2-5, with 10 bases aligning to TRBD2. CDR3 length equals 16 residues. The V segment lost 0 bases and the J segment 5 bases; nucleotides outside the gene matches: 7. Germline CDR1 is SGDLS and CDR2 is YYNGEE. CDR3 bases: TGTGCCAGCAGCGTAGGTGAACTAGCGGGAAGTGAGACCCAGTACTTC. It encodes CASSVGELAGSETQYF.

The genes are TRBV9 and TRBJ2-3, with 12 bases that match TRBD2. The CDR3 length is 16 residues. Germline CDR1 is SGDLS and CDR2 is YYNGEE. Trimming removed 2 bases from V and 7 bases from J; junction bases left unmatched: 8. CDR3 nucleotides: TGTGCCAGCAGCGTGTTAGCTAGCGGGGGGGCCAATACGCAGTATTTT. Residues: CASSVLASGGANTQYF.

This clonotype was seen repeatedly, ten times or more. V is TRBV9 and J is TRBJ1-5; D gene unclear. Germline V gene lookup returns CDR1 SGDLS and CDR2 YYNGEE. Trimming pared 0 bases from V and 6 bases from J, leaving 7 bases between. The CDR3 covers 13 residues. Here the CDR3 reads CASSVAYRQPQHF. For the CDR3, the DNA is TGTGCCAGCAGCGTAGCCTATCGTCAGCCCCAGCATTTT.

In its sample, this clonotype ranks as medium-sized. This chain joins TRBV9 and TRBJ2-5; tentative D call: TRBD2 (6 bases). CDR1 SGDLS and CDR2 YYNGEE come from the germline V gene. V lost 4 bases and J 5 bases, leaving 15 bases between the germline ends. CDR3 length equals 14 residues. The DNA for the CDR3 is TGTGCCAGCAGCTTTAGCGGAGGTGGGGAGACCCAGTACTTC. Translation gives CASSFSGGGETQYF.

This clonotype has ten or more counts. This sequence joins TRBV9 and TRBJ1-1, with D possibly being TRBD1 (6 bases). Germline CDR1 reads SGDLS; CDR2 reads YYNGEE. Trimming pared 4 bases from V and 4 bases from J, leaving 20 bases between. The CDR3 spans 16 residues. In nucleotides, the CDR3 is TGTGCCAGCAGCCCCGGGTCCCAGGGGTGGGGCACTGAAGCTTTCTTT. Amino acids: CASSPGSQGWGTEAFF.

In its sample, this clonotype was seen many times. The J gene is TRBJ2-3, the V gene TRBV9; D call uncertain. The germline CDR1 and CDR2 sequences are SGDLS and YYNGEE. The V end lost 3 bases, the J end lost 2 bases, and 7 bases lay between the germline ends. This CDR3 has 13 residues. In DNA form, the CDR3 reads TGTGCCAGCAGCGGGGGATACACAGATACGCAGTATTTT. As protein: CASSGGYTDTQYF.

The sample holds a few counts of this clonotype. The chain links TRBV9 to TRBJ2-5, with 7 bases that match TRBD2. Germline CDR1 reads SGDLS; CDR2 reads YYNGEE. V lost 0 bases, J lost 2 bases, and 4 bases stayed unmatched. The CDR3 covers 15 residues. CDR3 sequence (DNA): TGTGCCAGCAGCGTAGCGGGGGGTCCTCAAGAGACCCAGTACTTC. Residues: CASSVAGGPQETQYF.

In this sample, this clonotype turned up a few times. The rearrangement links TRBV9 to TRBJ2-7; possibly TRBD1 or TRBD2 for D (5 bases each). The V gene's germline CDR1 is SGDLS and CDR2 YYNGEE. The CDR3 totals 15 residues. V was trimmed by 0 bases and J by 0 bases, leaving 10 bases between them. The CDR3 bases are TGTGCCAGCAGCGTAGGGGGACGCCACTCCTACGAGCAGTACTTC. Translating gives CASSVGGRHSYEQYF.

The chain recombines TRBV9 with TRBJ2-1; TRBD2 matches 10 bases. This CDR3 is built from 16 residues. CDR1 is SGDLS, CDR2 YYNGEE, per germline. With V trimmed by 0 bases and J by 3 bases, 3 bases remained unmatched. CDR3 sequence reads: CASSVAGLAVYNEQFF. The CDR3 bases are TGTGCCAGCAGCGTAGCCGGACTAGCGGTCTACAATGAGCAGTTCTTC.

The sample holds many counts of this clonotype. The rearrangement uses TRBV9 and TRBJ1-5; TRBD1 agrees at 7 bases. The V gene end was trimmed by 4 bases and the J gene end by 6 bases; junction bases not matched to a gene: 10. This CDR3 is built from 15 residues. Germline CDR1 SGDLS, CDR2 YYNGEE. This CDR3 is CASSPDGQAGQPQHF. The CDR3 nucleotides read TGTGCCAGCAGCCCCGACGGACAGGCGGGTCAGCCCCAGCATTTT.

The J gene is TRBJ2-7, the V gene TRBV9; D is undetermined. The CDR3 has 20 residues. Germline V gene data show CDR1 as SGDLS and CDR2 as YYNGEE. V lost 0 bases and J 2 bases, leaving 27 bases between the germline ends. CDR3 DNA: TGTGCCAGCAGCGTAGCTACCGAGCGCATCCCCAACTCTACGACCTACGAGCAGTACTTC. Protein product: CASSVATERIPNSTTYEQYF.